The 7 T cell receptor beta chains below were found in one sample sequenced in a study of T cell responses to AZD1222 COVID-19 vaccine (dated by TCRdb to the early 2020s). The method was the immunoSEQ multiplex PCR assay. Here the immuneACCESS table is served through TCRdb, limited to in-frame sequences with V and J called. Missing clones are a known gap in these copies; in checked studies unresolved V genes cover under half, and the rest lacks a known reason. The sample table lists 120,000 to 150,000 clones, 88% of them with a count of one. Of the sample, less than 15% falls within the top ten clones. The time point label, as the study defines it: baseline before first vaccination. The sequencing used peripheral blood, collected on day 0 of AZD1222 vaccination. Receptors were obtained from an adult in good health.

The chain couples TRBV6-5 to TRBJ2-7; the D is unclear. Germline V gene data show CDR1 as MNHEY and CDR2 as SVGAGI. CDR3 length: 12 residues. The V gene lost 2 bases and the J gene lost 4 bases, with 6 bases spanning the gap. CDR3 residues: CASSYDGYEQYF. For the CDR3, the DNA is TGTGCCAGCAGTTACGACGGATACGAGCAGTACTTC.

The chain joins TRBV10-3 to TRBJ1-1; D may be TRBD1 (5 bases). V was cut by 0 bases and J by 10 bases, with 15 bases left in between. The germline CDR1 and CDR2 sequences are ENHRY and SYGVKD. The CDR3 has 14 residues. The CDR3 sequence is CAISESTWGRGAFF. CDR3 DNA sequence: TGTGCCATCAGTGAGTCGACGTGGGGACGCGGAGCTTTCTTT.

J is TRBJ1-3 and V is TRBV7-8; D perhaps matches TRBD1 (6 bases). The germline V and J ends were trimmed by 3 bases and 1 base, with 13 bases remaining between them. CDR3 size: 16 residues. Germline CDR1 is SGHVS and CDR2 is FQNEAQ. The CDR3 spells CASSFIGGRSGNTIYF. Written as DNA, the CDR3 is TGTGCCAGCAGCTTCATCGGGGGGCGATCTGGAAACACCATATATTTT.

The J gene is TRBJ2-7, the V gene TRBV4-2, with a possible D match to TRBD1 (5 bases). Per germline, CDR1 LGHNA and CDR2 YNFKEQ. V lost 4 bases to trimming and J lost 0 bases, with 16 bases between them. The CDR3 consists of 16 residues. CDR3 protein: CASSPLFADTSYEQYF. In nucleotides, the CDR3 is TGTGCCAGCAGCCCCCTATTCGCGGACACCTCCTACGAGCAGTACTTC.

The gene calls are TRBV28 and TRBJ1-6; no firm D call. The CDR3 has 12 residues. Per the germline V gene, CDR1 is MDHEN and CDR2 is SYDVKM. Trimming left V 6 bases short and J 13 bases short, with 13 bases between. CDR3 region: CASSLAGRPLHF. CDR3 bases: TGTGCCAGCAGCCTTGCCGGGCGGCCCCTCCACTTT.

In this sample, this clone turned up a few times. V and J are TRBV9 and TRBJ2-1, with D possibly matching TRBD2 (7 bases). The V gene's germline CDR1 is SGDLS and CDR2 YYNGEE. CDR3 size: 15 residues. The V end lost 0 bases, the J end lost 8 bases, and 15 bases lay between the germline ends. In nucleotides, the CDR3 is TGTGCCAGCAGCGTAGAGAGGGGGGGCCTCGATGAGCAGTTCTTC. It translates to CASSVERGGLDEQFF. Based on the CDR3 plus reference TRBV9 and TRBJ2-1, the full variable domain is DSGVTQTPKHLITATGQRVTLRCSPRSGDLSVYWYQQSLDQGLQFLIQYYNGEERAKGNILERFSAQQFPDLHSELNLSSLELGDSALYFCASSVERGGLDEQFFGPGTRLTVL.

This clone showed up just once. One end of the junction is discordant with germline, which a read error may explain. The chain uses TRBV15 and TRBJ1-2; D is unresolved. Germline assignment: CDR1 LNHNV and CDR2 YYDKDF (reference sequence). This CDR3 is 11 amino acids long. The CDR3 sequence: CATSRDLILLF. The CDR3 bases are TGTGCCACCAGCAGAGATCTTATACTACTTTTC. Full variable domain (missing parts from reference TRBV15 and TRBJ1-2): DAMVIQNPRYQVTQFGKPVTLSCSQTLNHNVMYWYQQKSSQAPKLLFHYYDKDFNNEADTPDNFQSRRPNTSFCFLDIRSPGLGDTAMYLCATSRDLILLFGSGTRLTVV.